The subject of this entry is one T cell receptor beta chain. The CDR3 covers 15 residues. Germline V lookup: CDR1 MNHEY, CDR2 SVGAGI. With V trimmed by 6 bases and J by 5 bases, 9 bases remained unmatched. In the original processing: Amplification with reference gene primers provided the estimates of nucleated cell counts. Measured with immunoSEQ multiplex PCR; TCRdb has only the in-frame clones, and not every one. That table supplies the V and J calls and clone size; D and trimming were determined from the DNA. The repertoire includes 250,000 to 350,000 clones, about 89% of them detected once, and 6.5% to 9.5% sits in the top ten. This entry is derived from a study of blood T cell repertoires in COVID-19. Overall study context: Material from acute and convalescent COVID-19 was sourced from the United States, Italy and Spain. T cells, B-cell-depleted T cells, or PBMCs supplied cDNA or gDNA.

The sequenced sample was peripheral blood. This clonotype was sampled from a woman in her fifties or sixties who had recovered from COVID-19. The chain uses TRBV6-5 and TRBJ1-1, with 10 bases matching TRBD1. CDR3: CASSLDRGQWTEAFF. DNA for the CDR3: TGTGCCAGCAGCCTAGACAGGGGGCAGTGGACTGAAGCTTTCTTT.